The present T cell receptor (beta chain) was sequenced within a study of blood T cells in healthy people across ages. Many counts were recorded for this clonotype. Sample-barcoded 5' priming and a J-beta primer mix drove a second PCR of about 7 to 11 cycles. One entry per CDR3 protein results from TCRdb running MiXCR on the 5' RACE reads. The profile shows 1.5 million to 2 million distinct CDR3 sequences, roughly 27% of them singletons. At least 7 million PBMCs were isolated per sample. The length of the CDR3 is 10 residues. The clonotype originates from a woman under 40 in good health. Sequencing used blood. The V gene is TRBV21-1, the J gene TRBJ2-7. TRBV21-1 constitutes a pseudogene. CDR3 in amino acids: CASSPYEQYF. In DNA form, the CDR3 reads TGTGCCAGCAGTCCCTACGAGCAGTACTTC.